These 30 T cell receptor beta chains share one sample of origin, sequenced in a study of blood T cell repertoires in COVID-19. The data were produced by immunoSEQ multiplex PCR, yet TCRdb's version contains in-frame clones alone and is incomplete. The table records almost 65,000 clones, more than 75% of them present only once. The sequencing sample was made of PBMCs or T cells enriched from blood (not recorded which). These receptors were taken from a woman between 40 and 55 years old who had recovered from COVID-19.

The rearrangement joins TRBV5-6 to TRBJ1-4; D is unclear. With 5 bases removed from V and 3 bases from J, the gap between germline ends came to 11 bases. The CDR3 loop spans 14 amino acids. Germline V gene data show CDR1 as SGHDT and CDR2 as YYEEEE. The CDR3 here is CASSTDVANEKLFF. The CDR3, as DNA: TGTGCCAGCAGTACAGACGTTGCTAATGAAAAACTGTTTTTT.

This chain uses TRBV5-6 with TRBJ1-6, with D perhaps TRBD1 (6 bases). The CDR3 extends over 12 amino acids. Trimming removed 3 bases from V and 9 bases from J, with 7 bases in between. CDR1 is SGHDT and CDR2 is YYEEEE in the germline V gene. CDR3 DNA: TGTGCCAGCAGCTCAGGGGCTTCACCCCTCCACTTT. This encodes CASSSGASPLHF.

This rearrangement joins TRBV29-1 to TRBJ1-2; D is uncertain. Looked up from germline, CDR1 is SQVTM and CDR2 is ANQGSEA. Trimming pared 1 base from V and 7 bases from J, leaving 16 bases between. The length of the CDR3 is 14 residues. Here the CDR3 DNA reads TGCAGCGTTGAAGCATTAGCGGGGATCGGTGGCTACACCTTC. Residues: CSVEALAGIGGYTF.

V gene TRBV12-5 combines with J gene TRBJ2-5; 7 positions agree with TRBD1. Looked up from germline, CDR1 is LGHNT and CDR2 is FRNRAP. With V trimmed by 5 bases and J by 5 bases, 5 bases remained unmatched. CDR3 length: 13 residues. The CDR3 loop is CASGRDREETQYF. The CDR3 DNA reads TGTGCTAGTGGTAGAGACAGGGAGGAGACCCAGTACTTC.

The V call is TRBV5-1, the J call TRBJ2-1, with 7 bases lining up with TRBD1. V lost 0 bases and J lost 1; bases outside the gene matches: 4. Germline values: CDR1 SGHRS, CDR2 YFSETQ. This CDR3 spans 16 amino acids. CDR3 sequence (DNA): TGCGCCAGCAGCTTGGGAGGGGGCCAATCCTACAATGAGCAGTTCTTC. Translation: CASSLGGGQSYNEQFF. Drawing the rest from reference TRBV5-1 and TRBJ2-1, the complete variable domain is KAGVTQTPRYLIKTRGQQVTLSCSPISGHRSVSWYQQTPGQGLQFLFEYFSETQRNKGNFPGRFSGRQFSNSRSEMNVSTLELGDSALYLCASSLGGGQSYNEQFFGPGTRLTVL.

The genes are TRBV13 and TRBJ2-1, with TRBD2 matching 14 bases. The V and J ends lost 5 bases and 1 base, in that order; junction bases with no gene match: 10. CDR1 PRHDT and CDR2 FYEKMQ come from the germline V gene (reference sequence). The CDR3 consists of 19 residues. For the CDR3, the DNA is TGTGCCAGCAGCACTTCGACTAGCGGGGGGGAGTTGTCCTACAATGAGCAGTTCTTC. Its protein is CASSTSTSGGELSYNEQFF.

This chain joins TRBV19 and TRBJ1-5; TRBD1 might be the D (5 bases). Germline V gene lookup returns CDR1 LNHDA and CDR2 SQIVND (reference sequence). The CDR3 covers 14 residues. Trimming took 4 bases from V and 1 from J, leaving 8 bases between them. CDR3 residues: CASSTAGSNQPQHF. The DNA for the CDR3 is TGTGCCAGTAGTACGGCAGGGAGCAATCAGCCCCAGCATTTT. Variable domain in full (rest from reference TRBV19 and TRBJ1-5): DGGITQSPKYLFRKEGQNVTLSCEQNLNHDAMYWYRQDPGQGLRLIYYSQIVNDFQKGDIAEGYSVSREKKESFPLTVTSAQKNPTAFYLCASSTAGSNQPQHFGDGTRLSIL.

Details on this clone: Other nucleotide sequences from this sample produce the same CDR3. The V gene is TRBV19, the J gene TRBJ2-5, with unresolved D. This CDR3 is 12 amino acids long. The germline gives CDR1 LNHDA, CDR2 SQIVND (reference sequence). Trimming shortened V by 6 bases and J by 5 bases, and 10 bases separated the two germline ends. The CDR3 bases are TGTGCCAGTAGCCCCCCCGGTGAGACCCAGTACTTC. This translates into CASSPPGETQYF. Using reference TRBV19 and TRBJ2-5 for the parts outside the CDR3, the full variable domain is DGGITQSPKYLFRKEGQNVTLSCEQNLNHDAMYWYRQDPGQGLRLIYYSQIVNDFQKGDIAEGYSVSREKKESFPLTVTSAQKNPTAFYLCASSPPGETQYFGPGTRLLVL.

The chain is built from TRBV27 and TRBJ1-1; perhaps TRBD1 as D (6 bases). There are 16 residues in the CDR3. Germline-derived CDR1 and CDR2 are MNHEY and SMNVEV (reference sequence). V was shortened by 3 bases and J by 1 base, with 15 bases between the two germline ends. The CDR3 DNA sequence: TGTGCCAGCAGTTTTAACCGTGTCAGGGGGAACACTGAAGCTTTCTTT. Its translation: CASSFNRVRGNTEAFF.

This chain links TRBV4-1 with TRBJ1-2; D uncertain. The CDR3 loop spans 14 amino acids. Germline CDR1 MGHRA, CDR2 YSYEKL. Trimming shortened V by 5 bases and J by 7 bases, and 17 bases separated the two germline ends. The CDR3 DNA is TGCGCCAGCAGCTACAGCGGGGAGTCCCCTGGCTACACCTTC. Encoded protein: CASSYSGESPGYTF.

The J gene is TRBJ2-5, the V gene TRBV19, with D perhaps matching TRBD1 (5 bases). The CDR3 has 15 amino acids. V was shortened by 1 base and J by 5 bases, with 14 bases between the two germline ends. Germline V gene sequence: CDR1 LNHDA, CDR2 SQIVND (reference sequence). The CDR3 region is CASSIGGQGSETQYF. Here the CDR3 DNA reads TGTGCCAGTAGTATAGGCGGCCAGGGTTCCGAGACCCAGTACTTC. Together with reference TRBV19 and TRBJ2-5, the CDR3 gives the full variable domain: DGGITQSPKYLFRKEGQNVTLSCEQNLNHDAMYWYRQDPGQGLRLIYYSQIVNDFQKGDIAEGYSVSREKKESFPLTVTSAQKNPTAFYLCASSIGGQGSETQYFGPGTRLLVL.

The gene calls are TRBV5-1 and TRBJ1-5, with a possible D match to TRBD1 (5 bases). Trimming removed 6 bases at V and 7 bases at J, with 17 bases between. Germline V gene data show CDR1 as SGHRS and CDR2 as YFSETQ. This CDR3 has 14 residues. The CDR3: CASTTQPGNQPQHF. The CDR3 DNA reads TGCGCCAGCACCACTCAGCCAGGGAACCAGCCCCAGCATTTT.

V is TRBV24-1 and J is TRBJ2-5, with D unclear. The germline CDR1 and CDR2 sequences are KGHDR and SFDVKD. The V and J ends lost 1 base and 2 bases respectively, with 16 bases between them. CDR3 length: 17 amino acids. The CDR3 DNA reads TGTGCCACCAGTGATTTTCCCAGGCCCTCCTTTCAAGAGACCCAGTACTTC. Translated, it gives CATSDFPRPSFQETQYF.

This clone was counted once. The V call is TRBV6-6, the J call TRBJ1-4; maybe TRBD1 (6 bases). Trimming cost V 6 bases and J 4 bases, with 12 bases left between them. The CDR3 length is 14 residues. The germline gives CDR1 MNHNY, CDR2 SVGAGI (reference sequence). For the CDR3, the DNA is TGTGCCAGCAGAGAGGGGGAAGTTAATGAAAAACTGTTTTTT. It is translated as CASREGEVNEKLFF.

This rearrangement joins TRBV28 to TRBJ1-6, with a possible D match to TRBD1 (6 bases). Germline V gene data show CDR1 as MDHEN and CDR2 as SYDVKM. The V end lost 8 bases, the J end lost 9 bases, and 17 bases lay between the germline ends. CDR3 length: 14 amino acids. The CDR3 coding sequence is TGTGCCAGCCTTACTGGACAGCTAATTTCACCCCTCCACTTT. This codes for CASLTGQLISPLHF.

This CDR3 is CASSATPAGTQYF. The CDR3 region has the DNA TGTGCCAGCAGTGCCACACCGGCGGGTACGCAGTATTTT. The chain carries TRBV2 and TRBJ2-3; the D gene is possibly TRBD2 (5 bases). Germline assignment: CDR1 SNHLY and CDR2 FYNNEI. V lost 4 bases and J 8 bases, leaving 13 bases between the germline ends. This CDR3 region has 13 residues.

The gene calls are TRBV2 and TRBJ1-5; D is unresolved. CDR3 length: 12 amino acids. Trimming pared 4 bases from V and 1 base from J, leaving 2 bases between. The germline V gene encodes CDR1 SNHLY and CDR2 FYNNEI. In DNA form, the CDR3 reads TGTGCCAGCAGTGCAAGCAATCAGCCCCAGCATTTT. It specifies CASSASNQPQHF.

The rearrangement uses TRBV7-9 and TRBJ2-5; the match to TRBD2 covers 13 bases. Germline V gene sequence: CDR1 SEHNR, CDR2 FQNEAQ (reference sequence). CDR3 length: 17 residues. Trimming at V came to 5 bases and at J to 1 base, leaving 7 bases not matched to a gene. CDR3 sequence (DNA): TGTGCCAGCAGCAATCCCGGGACTAGCGGGATCCAAGAGACCCAGTACTTC. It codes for CASSNPGTSGIQETQYF.

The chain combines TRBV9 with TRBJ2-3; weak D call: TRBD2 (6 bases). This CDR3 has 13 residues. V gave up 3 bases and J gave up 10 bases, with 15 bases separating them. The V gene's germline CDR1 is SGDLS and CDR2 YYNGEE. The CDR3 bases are TGTGCCAGCAGCGGAGGGACTTCCCCCCCGCAGTATTTT. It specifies CASSGGTSPPQYF.

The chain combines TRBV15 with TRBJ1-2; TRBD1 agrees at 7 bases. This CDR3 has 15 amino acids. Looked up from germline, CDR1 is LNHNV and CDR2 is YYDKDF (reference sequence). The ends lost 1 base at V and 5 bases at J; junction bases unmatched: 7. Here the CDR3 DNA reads TGTGCCACCAGCAGAGGGGCAGGGGGTCGGTATGGCTACACCTTC. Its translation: CATSRGAGGRYGYTF.

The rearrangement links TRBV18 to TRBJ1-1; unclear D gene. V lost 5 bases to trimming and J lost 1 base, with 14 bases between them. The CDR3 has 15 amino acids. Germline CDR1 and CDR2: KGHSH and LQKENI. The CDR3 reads CASSGNQVWNTEAFF. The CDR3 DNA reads TGTGCCAGCTCAGGAAACCAGGTCTGGAACACTGAAGCTTTCTTT. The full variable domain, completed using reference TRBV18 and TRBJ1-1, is NAGVMQNPRHLVRRRGQEARLRCSPMKGHSHVYWYRQLPEEGLKFMVYLQKENIIDESGMPKERFSAEFPKEGPSILRIQQVVRGDSAAYFCASSGNQVWNTEAFFGQGTRLTVV.

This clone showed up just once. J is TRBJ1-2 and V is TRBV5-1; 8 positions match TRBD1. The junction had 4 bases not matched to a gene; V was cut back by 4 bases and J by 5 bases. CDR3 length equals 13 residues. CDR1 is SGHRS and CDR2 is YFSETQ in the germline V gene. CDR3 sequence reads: CASSAGQVYGYTF. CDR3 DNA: TGCGCCAGCAGCGCGGGACAGGTATATGGCTACACCTTC.

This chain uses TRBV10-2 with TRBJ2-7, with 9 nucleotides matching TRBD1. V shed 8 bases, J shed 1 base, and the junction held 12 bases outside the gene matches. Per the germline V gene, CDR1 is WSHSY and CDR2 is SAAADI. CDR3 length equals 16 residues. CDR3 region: CASGYLGTGSSYEQYF. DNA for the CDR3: TGCGCCAGCGGATACCTGGGGACAGGGTCATCCTACGAGCAGTACTTC.

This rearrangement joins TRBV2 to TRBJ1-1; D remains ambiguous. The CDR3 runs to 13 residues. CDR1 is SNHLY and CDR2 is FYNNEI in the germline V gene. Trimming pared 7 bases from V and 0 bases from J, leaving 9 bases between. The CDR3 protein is CASNGVMNTEAFF. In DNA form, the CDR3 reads TGTGCCAGCAACGGGGTCATGAACACTGAAGCTTTCTTT.

CDR3 in amino acids: CASRLTGYEQYF. For the CDR3, the DNA is TGTGCCAGCAGGTTGACAGGCTACGAGCAGTACTTC. The chain couples TRBV12-3 or TRBV12-4 to TRBJ2-7; weak D call: TRBD1 (6 bases). The CDR3 has 12 residues. V dropped 6 bases and J dropped 3 bases, with 9 bases sitting between them.

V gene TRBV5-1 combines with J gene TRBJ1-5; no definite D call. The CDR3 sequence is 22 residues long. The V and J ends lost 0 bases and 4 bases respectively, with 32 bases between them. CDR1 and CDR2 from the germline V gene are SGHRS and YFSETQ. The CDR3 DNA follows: TGCGCCAGCAGCTTGGCCTTCGGAACAGCAGGACCTCTAGCGGGCCATAATCAGCCCCAGCATTTT. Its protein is CASSLAFGTAGPLAGHNQPQHF. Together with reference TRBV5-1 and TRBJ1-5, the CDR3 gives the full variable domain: KAGVTQTPRYLIKTRGQQVTLSCSPISGHRSVSWYQQTPGQGLQFLFEYFSETQRNKGNFPGRFSGRQFSNSRSEMNVSTLELGDSALYLCASSLAFGTAGPLAGHNQPQHFGDGTRLSIL.

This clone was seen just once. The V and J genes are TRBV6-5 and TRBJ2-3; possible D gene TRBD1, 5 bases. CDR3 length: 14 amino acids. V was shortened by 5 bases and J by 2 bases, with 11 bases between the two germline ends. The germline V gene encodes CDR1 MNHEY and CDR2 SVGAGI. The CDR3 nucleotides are TGTGCCAGCAGTAGGACACAATACACAGATACGCAGTATTTT. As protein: CASSRTQYTDTQYF.

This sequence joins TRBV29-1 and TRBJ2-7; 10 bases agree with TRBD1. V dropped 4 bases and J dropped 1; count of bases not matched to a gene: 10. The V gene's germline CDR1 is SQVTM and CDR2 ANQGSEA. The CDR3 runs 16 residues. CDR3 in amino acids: CSVGTWGDRGSYEQYF. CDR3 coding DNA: TGCAGCGTTGGTACATGGGGGGACAGGGGTTCCTACGAGCAGTACTTC.

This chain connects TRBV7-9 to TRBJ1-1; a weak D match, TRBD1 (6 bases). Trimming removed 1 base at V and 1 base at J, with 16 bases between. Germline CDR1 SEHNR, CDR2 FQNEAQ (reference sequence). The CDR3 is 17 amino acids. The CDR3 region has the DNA TGTGCCAGCAGCTTAGGGGAACAGGGTCGGGGGAACACTGAAGCTTTCTTT. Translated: CASSLGEQGRGNTEAFF.

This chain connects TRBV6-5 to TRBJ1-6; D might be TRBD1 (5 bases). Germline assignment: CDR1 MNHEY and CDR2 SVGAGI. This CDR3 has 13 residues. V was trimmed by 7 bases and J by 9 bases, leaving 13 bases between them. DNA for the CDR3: TGTGCCAGCACCCCCGGGGGTCGTTCACCCCTCCACTTT. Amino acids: CASTPGGRSPLHF.